This T cell receptor beta chain was recovered during a study of blood T cells in healthy people across ages. The second PCR ran roughly 6 to 11 cycles with a sample-barcoded 5' primer and J-beta primers. TCRdb called the 5' RACE reads again in MiXCR, with one record for every CDR3 protein. The table lists almost 800,000 distinct CDR3 sequences, more than 45% of them singletons. The germline V and J ends were trimmed by 1 base and 5 bases, with 15 bases remaining between them. Germline V CDR1 and CDR2: SGHTA, FQGNSA. The CDR3 covers 16 residues. The chain is built from TRBV7-2 and TRBJ2-1; D might be TRBD1 (5 bases). Input material: blood. The receptor was derived from a man in his thirties or forties in good health. CDR3: CASSLEGIVSNNEQFF. In DNA, the CDR3 is TGTGCCAGCAGCTTAGAGGGGATTGTCTCTAACAATGAGCAGTTCTTC. Full variable domain (remainder filled in from reference TRBV7-2 and TRBJ2-1): GAGVSQSPSNKVTEKGKDVELRCDPISGHTALYWYRQSLGQGLEFLIYFQGNSAPDKSGLPSDRFSAERTGGSVSTLTIQRTQQEDSAVYLCASSLEGIVSNNEQFFGPGTRLTVL.